This T cell receptor beta chain was recovered during a study of OX40 agonist ivuxolimab in advanced cancers. Study-level information: Three dose-escalation patients had partial responses: one with hepatocellular carcinoma and two with cutaneous melanoma.

Profiling relied on immunoSEQ multiplex PCR, and the TCRdb table lists in-frame clones only, not all of them. The table records about 60,000 clones, about 82% of them present only once. Germline lookup yields CDR1 ENHRY and CDR2 SYGVKD. CDR3 length equals 15 residues. Trimming at V came to 6 bases and at J to 1 base, leaving 8 bases not matched to a gene. On this clone: Antigen specificity is unknown.

Notes on the study in general: Dosing at 0.1 to 3.0 mg/kg was accompanied by clonal expansion of CD4+ and CD8+ blood T cells by week 6.

The TCR was taken from an adult with an advanced solid tumor such as melanoma, head and neck, liver or kidney cancer. The source material was CD4+ or CD8+ T cells sorted from blood, sampled in a trial of the OX40 agonist ivuxolimab. V usage is TRBV10-3 and J usage is TRBJ1-1; 7 bases map to TRBD1. The CDR3 region is CAIRSPGTENTEAFF. Here the CDR3 DNA reads TGTGCCATCAGAAGCCCCGGGACAGAGAACACTGAAGCTTTCTTT.